The clone carrying this T cell receptor (beta chain) is labeled medium-sized. What it binds is not known. CDR1 is SGHTA and CDR2 is FQGNSA in the germline V gene. V lost 1 base to trimming and J lost 4 bases, with 11 bases between them. The CDR3 sequence is 15 residues long. TCRdb fed the 5' RACE reads into MiXCR, producing one record per CDR3 protein. The data contain 150,000 or so distinct CDR3 sequences, about 14% of them singletons. The sample belongs to a study of T-cell memory formation after mild COVID-19. Turning to the study itself: Most TCR clusters belonged to a single donor.

Overall study results and limits: Clones shrinking from day 15 to 85 showed even CD4/CD8 mixes; later expanders tilted CD4+.

The source is an adult woman who had mild COVID-19 (a few samples of this study predate the infection). Cell type and time point are not known. Material for sequencing was PBMCs or a T cell subset sorted from them (not recorded which). The rearrangement joins TRBV7-2 to TRBJ2-1; D possibly corresponds to TRBD2 (5 bases). The CDR3 DNA reads as TGTGCCAGCAGCTTAGGAGCTAGCCCATACAATGAGCAGTTCTTC. Amino acid sequence: CASSLGASPYNEQFF.